This T cell receptor beta chain was recorded in a study of blood T cell repertoires in COVID-19. The method was immunoSEQ multiplex PCR; TCRdb's version includes in-frame clones alone and lacks a portion of them. The repertoire has tens of thousands of clones, approximately 82% of them found once; the top ten carry 10%. The sequence was obtained from a man in his 60s with acute or convalescent COVID-19. The sequencing sample was made of peripheral blood.

The CDR3 nucleotides are TGTGCCAGCCGATCTACAGGCCCCTCCTACAATGAGCAGTTCTTC. Translating it yields CASRSTGPSYNEQFF. This chain connects TRBV19 to TRBJ2-1, with a tentative D call TRBD1 (5 bases). This CDR3 has 15 residues. CDR1 and CDR2 from the germline V gene are LNHDA and SQIVND (reference sequence). V was shortened by 9 bases and J by 0 bases, with 15 bases between the two germline ends.